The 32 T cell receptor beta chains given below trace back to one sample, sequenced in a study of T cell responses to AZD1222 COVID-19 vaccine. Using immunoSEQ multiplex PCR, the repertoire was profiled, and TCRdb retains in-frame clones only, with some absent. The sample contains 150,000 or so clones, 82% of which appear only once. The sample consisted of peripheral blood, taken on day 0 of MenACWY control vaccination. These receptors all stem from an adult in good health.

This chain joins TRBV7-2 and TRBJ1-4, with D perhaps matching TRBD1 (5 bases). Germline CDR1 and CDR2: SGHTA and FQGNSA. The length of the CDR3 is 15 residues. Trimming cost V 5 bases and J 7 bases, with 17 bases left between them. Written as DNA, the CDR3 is TGTGCCAGCAGCCCGGGCGGGGCTAGTTTTGAAAAACTGTTTTTT. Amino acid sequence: CASSPGGASFEKLFF.

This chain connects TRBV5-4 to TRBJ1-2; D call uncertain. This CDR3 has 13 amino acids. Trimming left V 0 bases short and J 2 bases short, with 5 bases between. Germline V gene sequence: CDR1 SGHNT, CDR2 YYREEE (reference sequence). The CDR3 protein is CASSLDENYGYTF. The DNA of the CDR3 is TGTGCCAGCAGCTTGGACGAGAACTATGGCTACACCTTC.

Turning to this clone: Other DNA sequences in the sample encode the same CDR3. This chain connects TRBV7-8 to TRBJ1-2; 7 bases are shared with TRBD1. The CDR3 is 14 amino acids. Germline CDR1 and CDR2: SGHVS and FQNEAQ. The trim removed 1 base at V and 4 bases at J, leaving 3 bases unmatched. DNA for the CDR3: TGTGCCAGCAGCTTAGACAGGGGCGGCTATGGCTACACCTTC. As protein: CASSLDRGGYGYTF.

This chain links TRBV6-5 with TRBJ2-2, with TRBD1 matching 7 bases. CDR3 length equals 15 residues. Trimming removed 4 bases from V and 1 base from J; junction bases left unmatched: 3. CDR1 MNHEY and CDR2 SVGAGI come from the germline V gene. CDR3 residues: CASSLGQMNTGELFF. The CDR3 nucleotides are TGTGCCAGCAGTTTGGGACAGATGAACACCGGGGAGCTGTTTTTT.

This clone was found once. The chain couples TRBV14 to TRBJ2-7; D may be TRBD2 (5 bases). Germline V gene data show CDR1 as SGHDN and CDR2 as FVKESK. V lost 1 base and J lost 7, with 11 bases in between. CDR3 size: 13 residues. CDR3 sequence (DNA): TGTGCCAGCAGCCAAGGACTACAGTTTGAGCAGTACGTC. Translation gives CASSQGLQFEQYV.

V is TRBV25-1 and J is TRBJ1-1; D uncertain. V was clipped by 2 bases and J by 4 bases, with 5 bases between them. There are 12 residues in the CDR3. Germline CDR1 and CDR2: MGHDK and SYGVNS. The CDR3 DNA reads TGTGCCAGCAGTGAAGGTGTCACTGAAGCTTTCTTT. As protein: CASSEGVTEAFF. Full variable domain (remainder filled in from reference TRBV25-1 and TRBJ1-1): EADIYQTPRYLVIGTGKKITLECSQTMGHDKMYWYQQDPGMELHLIHYSYGVNSTEKGDLSSESTVSRIRTEHFPLTLESARPSHTSQYLCASSEGVTEAFFGQGTRLTVV.

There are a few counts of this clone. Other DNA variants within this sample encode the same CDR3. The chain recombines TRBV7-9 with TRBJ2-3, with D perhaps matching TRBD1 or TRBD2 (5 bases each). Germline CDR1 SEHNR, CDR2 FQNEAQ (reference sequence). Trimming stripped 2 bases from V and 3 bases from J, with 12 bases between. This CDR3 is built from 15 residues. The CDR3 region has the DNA TGTGCCAGCAGCTTACGTGAGGGGTCTACAGATACGCAGTATTTT. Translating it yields CASSLREGSTDTQYF.

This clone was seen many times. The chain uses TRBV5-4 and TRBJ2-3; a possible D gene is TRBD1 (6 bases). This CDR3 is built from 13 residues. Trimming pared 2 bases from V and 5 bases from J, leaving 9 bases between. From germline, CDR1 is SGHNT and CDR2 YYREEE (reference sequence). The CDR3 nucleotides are TGTGCCAGCAGCTTACAGGGCCGAGATACGCAGTATTTT. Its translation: CASSLQGRDTQYF.

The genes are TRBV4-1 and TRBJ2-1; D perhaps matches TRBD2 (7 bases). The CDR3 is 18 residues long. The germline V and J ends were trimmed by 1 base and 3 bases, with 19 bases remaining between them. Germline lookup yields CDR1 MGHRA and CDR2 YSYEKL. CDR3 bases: TGCGCCAGCAGCCAAGGTCTGGGGAAGGGGGGGTACTACAATGAGCAGTTCTTC. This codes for CASSQGLGKGGYYNEQFF.

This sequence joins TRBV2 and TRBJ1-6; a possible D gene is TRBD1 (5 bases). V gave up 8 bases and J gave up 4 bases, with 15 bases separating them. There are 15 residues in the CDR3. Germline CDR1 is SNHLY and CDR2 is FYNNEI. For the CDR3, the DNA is TGTGCCAGCTCAACTGAGGGGACTTATAATTCACCCCTCCACTTT. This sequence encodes CASSTEGTYNSPLHF.

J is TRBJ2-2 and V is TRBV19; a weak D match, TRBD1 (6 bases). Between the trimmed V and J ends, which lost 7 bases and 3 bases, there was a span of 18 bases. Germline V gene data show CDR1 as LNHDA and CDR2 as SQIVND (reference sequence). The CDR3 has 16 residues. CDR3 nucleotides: TGTGCCAGTACCATTGTAGGGACAAGGGACACCGGGGAGCTGTTTTTT. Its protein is CASTIVGTRDTGELFF.

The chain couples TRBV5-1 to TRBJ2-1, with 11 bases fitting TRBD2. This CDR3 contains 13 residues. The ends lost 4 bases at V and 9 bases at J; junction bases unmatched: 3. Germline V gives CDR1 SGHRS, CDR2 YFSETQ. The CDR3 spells CASSMTSGIEQFF. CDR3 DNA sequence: TGCGCCAGCAGCATGACTAGCGGGATTGAGCAGTTCTTC.

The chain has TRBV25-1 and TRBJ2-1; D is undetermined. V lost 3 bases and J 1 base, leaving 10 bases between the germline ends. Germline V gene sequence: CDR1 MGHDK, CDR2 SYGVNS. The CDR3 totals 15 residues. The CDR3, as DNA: TGTGCCAGCAGTGATCCAGCTGAGTCCTACAATGAGCAGTTCTTC. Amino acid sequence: CASSDPAESYNEQFF.

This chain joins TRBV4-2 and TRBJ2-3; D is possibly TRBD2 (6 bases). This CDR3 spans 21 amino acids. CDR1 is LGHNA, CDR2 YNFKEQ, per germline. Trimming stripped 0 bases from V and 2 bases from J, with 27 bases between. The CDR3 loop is CASSQEVNLGLTLSYTDTQYF. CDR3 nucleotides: TGTGCCAGCAGCCAAGAAGTGAACTTGGGACTGACCCTTTCTTACACAGATACGCAGTATTTT.

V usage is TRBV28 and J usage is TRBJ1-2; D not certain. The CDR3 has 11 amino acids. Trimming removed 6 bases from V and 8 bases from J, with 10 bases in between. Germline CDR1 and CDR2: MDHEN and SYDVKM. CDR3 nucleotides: TGTGCCAGCAGGTCCCTGGGCGGCTACACCTTC. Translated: CASRSLGGYTF.

The CDR3 region is CASSFEVDHRMGEQYF. The CDR3 coding sequence is TGTGCCAGCAGCTTTGAGGTGGACCACCGAATGGGCGAGCAGTACTTC. V usage is TRBV7-9 and J usage is TRBJ2-7; D remains ambiguous. The CDR3 loop spans 16 amino acids. Looked up from germline, CDR1 is SEHNR and CDR2 is FQNEAQ (reference sequence). V lost 3 bases and J lost 6, with 21 bases in between.

The CDR3 loop reads CATSRDFGSHNEQFF. The DNA for the CDR3 is TGTGCCACCAGCAGAGACTTTGGCAGTCACAATGAGCAGTTCTTC. The rearrangement uses TRBV15 and TRBJ2-1, with D unclear. The V gene's germline CDR1 is LNHNV and CDR2 YYDKDF (reference sequence). CDR3 length equals 15 residues. V dropped 0 bases and J dropped 5 bases, with 11 bases sitting between them.

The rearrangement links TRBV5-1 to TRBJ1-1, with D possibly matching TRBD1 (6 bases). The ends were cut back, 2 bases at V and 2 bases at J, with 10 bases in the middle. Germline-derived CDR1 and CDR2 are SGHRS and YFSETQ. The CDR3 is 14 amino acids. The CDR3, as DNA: TGCGCCAGCAGCTTCACGGGGGCTAACACTGAAGCTTTCTTT. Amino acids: CASSFTGANTEAFF. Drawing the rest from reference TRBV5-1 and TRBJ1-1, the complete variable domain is KAGVTQTPRYLIKTRGQQVTLSCSPISGHRSVSWYQQTPGQGLQFLFEYFSETQRNKGNFPGRFSGRQFSNSRSEMNVSTLELGDSALYLCASSFTGANTEAFFGQGTRLTVV.

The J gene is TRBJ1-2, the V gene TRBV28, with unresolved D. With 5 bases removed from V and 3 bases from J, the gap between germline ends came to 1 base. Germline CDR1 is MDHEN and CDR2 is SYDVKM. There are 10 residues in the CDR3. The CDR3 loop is CASSDYGYTF. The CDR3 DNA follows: TGTGCCAGCAGTGACTATGGCTACACCTTC.

This CDR3 is CASSLNSYNEQFF. For the CDR3, the DNA is TGTGCCAGCAGCTTAAACTCTTACAATGAGCAGTTCTTC. V is TRBV11-3 and J is TRBJ2-1, with unresolved D. In germline, CDR1 is SGHNT, CDR2 YENEEA. Trimming removed 2 bases at V and 4 bases at J, with 6 bases between. The length of the CDR3 is 13 residues. Drawing the rest from reference TRBV11-3 and TRBJ2-1, the complete variable domain is EAGVVQSPRYKIIEKKQPVAFWCNPISGHNTLYWYLQNLGQGPELLIRYENEEAVDDSQLPKDRFSAERLKGVDSTLKIQPAELGDSAVYLCASSLNSYNEQFFGPGTRLTVL.

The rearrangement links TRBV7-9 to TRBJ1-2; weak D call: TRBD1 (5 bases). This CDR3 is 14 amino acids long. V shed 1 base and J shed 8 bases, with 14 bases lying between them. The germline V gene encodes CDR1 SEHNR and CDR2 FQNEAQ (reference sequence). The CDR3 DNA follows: TGTGCCAGCAGCTTAGAAGTCCCGGGGGAGGGCTACACCTTC. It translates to CASSLEVPGEGYTF.

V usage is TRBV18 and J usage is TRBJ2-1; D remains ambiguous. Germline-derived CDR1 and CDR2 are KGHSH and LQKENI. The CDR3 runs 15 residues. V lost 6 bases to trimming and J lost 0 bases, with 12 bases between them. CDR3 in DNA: TGTGCCAGCTCGGCTTTCCGGAGCTCCTACAATGAGCAGTTCTTC. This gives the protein CASSAFRSSYNEQFF.

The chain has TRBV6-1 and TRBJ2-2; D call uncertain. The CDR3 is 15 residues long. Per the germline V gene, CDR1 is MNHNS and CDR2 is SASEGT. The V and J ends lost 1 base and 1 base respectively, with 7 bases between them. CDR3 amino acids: CASSEVIRNTGELFF. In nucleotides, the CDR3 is TGTGCCAGCAGTGAAGTAATTAGGAACACCGGGGAGCTGTTTTTT.

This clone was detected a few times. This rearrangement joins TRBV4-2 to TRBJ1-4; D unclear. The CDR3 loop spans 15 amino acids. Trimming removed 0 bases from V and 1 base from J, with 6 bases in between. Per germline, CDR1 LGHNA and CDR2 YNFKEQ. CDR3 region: CASSQDRGTNEKLFF. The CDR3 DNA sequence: TGTGCCAGCAGCCAAGATCGGGGAACTAATGAAAAACTGTTTTTT.

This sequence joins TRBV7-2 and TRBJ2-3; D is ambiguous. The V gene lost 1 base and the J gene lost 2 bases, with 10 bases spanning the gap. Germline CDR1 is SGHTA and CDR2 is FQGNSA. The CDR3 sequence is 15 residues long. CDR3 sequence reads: CASSLEGLFTDTQYF. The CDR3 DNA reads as TGTGCCAGCAGCTTAGAGGGTCTTTTCACAGATACGCAGTATTTT.

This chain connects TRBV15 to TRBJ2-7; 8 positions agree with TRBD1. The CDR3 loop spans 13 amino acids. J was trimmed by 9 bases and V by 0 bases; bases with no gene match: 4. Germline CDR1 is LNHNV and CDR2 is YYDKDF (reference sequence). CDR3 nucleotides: TGTGCCACCAGCAGAGAGACAGGGGCGGTGCAGTACTTC. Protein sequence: CATSRETGAVQYF.

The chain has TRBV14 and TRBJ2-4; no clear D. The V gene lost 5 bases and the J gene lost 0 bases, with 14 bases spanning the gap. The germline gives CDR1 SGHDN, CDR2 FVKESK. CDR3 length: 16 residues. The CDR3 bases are TGTGCCAGCAGCGTGGGTGTGGGATTAGCCAAAAACATTCAGTACTTC. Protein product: CASSVGVGLAKNIQYF.

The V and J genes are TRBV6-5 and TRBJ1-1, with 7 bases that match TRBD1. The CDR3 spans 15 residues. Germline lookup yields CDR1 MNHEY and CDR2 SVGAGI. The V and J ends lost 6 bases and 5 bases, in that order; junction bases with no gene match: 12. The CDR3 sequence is CASRIHRGLRTEAFF. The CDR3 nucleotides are TGTGCCAGCAGGATCCACAGGGGCCTGAGGACTGAAGCTTTCTTT.

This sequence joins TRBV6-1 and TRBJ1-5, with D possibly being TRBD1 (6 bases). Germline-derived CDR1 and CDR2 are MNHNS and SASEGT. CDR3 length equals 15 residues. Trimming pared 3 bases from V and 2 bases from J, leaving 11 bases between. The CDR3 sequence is CASSDRGKGNQPQHF. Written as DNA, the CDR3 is TGTGCCAGCAGTGACAGGGGCAAGGGCAATCAGCCCCAGCATTTT.

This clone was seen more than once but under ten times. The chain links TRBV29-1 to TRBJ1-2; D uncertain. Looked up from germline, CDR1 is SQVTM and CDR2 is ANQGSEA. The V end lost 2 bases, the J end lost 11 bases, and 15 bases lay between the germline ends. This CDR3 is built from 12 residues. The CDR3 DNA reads TGCAGCGTTGAACTCCCGACGTTGGGTTACACCTTC. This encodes CSVELPTLGYTF.

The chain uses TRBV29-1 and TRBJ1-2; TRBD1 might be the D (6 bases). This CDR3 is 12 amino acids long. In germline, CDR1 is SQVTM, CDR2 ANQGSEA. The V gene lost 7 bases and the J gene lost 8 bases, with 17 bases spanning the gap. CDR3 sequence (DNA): TGCAGCGCAGGGGACCTCCTTGGGGGCTACACCTTC. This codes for CSAGDLLGGYTF.

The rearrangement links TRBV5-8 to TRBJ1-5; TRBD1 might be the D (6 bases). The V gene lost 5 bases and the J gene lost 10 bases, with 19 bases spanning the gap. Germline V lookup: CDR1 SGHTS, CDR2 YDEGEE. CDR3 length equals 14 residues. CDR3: CASSYDTGKYPQHF. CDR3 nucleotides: TGTGCCAGCAGTTACGATACAGGGAAGTATCCCCAGCATTTT.